This T cell receptor beta chain is from a study of blood T cell repertoires in COVID-19 (dated by TCRdb to 2018 to 2020). About the full investigation: Collaborator samples came from the United States, Italy and Spain and covered acute and convalescent phases of COVID-19. The material from the prospective study consisted of cDNA or gDNA derived from T cells, B-cell-depleted T cells, or PBMCs. Samples came from the ongoing ImmuneRACE study (first 160 participants) plus 1,254 subjects from 6 global collaborators. Nearly every sample came with metadata listing a de-identified subject ID, COVID-19 status, age in years and sex. Deeply sampled blood TCRbeta repertoires from subjects exposed to, actively infected with, or recovered from COVID-19 were included in the dataset. A freely available public database, intended as a resource for researchers studying the immune response to SARS-CoV-2, is where the repertoires were released. Where available, HLA class I and class II types were obtained from metadata supplied by the sample provider rather than from assay-based typing. The full study reports these points: Clinical and demographic metadata were provided uncurated, with the amount varying by source and participant.

Concerning this clone: Its target antigen remains unknown. No base quality information exists; no much larger clone differs at one position.

Each collaborating institution followed its own protocols to collect whole blood in K2EDTA tubes. For TCRbeta analysis, collaborators shipped samples in one of three forms: frozen whole blood, isolated PBMCs, or DNA extracted from either of those sample types. The immunoSEQ Assay, a bias-controlled multiplex PCR, was used to amplify TCRbeta CDR3 regions from genomic DNA. On the authors' methods: The number of nucleated cells in each sample was estimated from the amplification of reference gene primers within the assay. To quantify the absolute abundance of each unique TCRbeta CDR3 rearrangement, sequence reads were collapsed and filtered. For each sample, productive Simpson clonality was calculated as the square root of Simpson's diversity index across productive rearrangements. TCRdb provides this immuneACCESS table in a form limited to in-frame rearrangements. Some clones are lacking; in checked studies, under half of them reflect an unresolved V gene, and why the rest are absent is not known. V and J calls and clone size are as listed in that table; D and trimming were resolved from the DNA. This sample gives 150,000 to 200,000 clones in total; 84% of them show up just once. The ten top clones hold roughly 19% of the sample.

This receptor was taken from a woman of 80 years or more with acute or convalescent COVID-19. Sequenced material: peripheral blood.

Here the CDR3 is given as CASSLGDSGSPLHF. The DNA reads as follows: TGTGCCAGCAGCTTAGGGGACAGTGGTTCACCCCTCCACTTT. This chain joins TRBV5-4 to TRBJ1-6; 7 middle bases align to TRBD1. CDR1 and CDR2 are drawn from the germline V gene (reference sequence): SGHNT, YYREEE. Relative to germline, V is missing 2 bases and J is missing 9 bases, with 5 bases of the junction outside any gene match. The CDR3 sequence holds 14 residues, the cysteine and phenylalanine included. Only CDR3 DNA remains: 42 bases, in frame from the first base.